The TCR beta chain described here comes from a study of shared clonotypes between healthy human individuals. General study points: Lower generation probabilities were found for non-shared clonotypes than for those shared by all four donors. Memory subsets had estimated richness that was generally smaller than that of naive subsets.

On this clone itself: Antigen: not known.

Memory CD4+ cells were the fraction left after CD45RA+ naive selection. Sequencing used immunoSEQ multiplex PCR; TCRdb keeps in-frame clones, though not all of them. The sample holds millions of clones, over 85% seen once. The sequence was collected from a man aged 18 to 29 in good health. Some clones in this sample may be carry-over from other donors' samples. Source material: naive CD4+ T cells from PBMCs. The subset here: CD45RA+ positively selected.

The CDR3 nucleotides read TGCGCCAGCAGCCCCAAGATCTTGTGGACCGATCAAGAGACCCAGTACTTC. It specifies CASSPKILWTDQETQYF. The rearrangement links TRBV4-1 to TRBJ2-5; no clear D. Germline-derived CDR1 and CDR2 are MGHRA and YSYEKL. The V and J ends lost 4 bases and 2 bases respectively, with 20 bases between them. The CDR3 length is 17 residues.